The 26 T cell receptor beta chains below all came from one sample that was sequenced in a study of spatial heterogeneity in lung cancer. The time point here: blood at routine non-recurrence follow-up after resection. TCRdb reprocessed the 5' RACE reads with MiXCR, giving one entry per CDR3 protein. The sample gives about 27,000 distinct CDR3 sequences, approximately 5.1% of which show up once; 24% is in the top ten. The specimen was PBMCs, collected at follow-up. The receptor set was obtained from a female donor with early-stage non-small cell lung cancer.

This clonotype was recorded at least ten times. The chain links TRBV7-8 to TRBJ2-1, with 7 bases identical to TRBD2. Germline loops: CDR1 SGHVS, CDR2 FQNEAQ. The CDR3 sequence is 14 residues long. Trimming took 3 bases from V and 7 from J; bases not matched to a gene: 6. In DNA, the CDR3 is TGTGCCAGCAGCTTTGAGACTAGCCTAAATGAGCAGTTCTTC. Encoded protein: CASSFETSLNEQFF.

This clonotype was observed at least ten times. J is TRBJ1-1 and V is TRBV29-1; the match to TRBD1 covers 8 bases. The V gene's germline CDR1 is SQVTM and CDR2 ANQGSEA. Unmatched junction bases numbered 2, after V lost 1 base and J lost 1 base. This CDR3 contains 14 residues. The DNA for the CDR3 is TGCAGCGTTGAAGGCAGGGGGCGGAACACTGAAGCTTTCTTT. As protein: CSVEGRGRNTEAFF.

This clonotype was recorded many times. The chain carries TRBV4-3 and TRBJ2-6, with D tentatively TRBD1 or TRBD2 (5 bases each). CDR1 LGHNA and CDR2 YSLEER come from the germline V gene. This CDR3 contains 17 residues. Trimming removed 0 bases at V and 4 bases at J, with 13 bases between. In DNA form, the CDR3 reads TGCGCCAGCAGCCAAGATTTCGTAGGGACCGGGGCCAACGTCCTGACTTTC. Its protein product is CASSQDFVGTGANVLTF.

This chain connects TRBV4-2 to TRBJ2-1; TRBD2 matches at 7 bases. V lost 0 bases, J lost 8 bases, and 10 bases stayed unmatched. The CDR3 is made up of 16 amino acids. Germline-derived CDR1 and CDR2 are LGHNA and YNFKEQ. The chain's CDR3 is CASSQEQASGGDEQFF. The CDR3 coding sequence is TGTGCCAGCAGCCAAGAACAGGCTAGTGGGGGGGATGAGCAGTTCTTC.

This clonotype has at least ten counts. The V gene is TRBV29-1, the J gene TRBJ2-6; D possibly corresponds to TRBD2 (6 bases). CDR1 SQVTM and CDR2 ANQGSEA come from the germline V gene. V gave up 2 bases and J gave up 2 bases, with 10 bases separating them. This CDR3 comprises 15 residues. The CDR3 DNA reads TGCAGCGTTGAAACAGGAGGGACTGGGGCCAACGTCCTGACTTTC. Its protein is CSVETGGTGANVLTF.

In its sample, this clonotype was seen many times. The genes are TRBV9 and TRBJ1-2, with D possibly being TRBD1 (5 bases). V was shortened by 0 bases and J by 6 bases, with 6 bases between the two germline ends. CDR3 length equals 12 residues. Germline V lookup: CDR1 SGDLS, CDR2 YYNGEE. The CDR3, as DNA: TGTGCCAGCAGCGTAGAGGGACATGGCTACACCTTC. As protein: CASSVEGHGYTF.

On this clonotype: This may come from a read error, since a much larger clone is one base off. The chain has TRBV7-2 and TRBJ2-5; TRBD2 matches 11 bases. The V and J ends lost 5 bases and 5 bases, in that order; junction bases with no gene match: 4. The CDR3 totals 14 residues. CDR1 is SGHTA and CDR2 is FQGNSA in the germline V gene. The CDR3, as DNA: TGTGCCAGCAGCAATAGCGGGGGGGTGGAGACCCAGTACTTC. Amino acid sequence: CASSNSGGVETQYF.

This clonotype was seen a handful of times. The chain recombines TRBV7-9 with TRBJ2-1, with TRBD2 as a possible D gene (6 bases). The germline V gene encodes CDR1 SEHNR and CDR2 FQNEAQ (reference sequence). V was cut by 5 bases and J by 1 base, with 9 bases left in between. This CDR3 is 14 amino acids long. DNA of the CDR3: TGTGCCAGCAGCCCGGAGGGGTCCTACAATGAGCAGTTCTTC. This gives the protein CASSPEGSYNEQFF.

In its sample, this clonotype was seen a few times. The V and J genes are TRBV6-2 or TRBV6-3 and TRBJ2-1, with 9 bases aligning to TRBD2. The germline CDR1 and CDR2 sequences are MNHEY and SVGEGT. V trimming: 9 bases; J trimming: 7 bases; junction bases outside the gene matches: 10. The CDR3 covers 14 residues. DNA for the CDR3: TGTGCCAGTAAACCGGGACTAGCATCGAATGAGCAGTTCTTC. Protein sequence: CASKPGLASNEQFF.

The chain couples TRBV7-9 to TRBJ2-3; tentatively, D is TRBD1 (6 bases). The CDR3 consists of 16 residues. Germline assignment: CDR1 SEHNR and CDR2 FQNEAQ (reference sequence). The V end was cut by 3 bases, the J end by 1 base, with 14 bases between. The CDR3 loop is CASSFLGQRRTDTQYF. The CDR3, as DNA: TGTGCCAGCAGCTTTCTAGGACAGCGACGCACAGATACGCAGTATTTT. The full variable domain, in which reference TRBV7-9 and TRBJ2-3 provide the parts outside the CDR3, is DTGVSQNPRHKITKRGQNVTFRCDPISEHNRLYWYRQTLGQGPEFLTYFQNEAQLEKSRLLSDRFSAERPKGSFSTLEIQRTEQGDSAMYLCASSFLGQRRTDTQYFGPGTRLTVL.

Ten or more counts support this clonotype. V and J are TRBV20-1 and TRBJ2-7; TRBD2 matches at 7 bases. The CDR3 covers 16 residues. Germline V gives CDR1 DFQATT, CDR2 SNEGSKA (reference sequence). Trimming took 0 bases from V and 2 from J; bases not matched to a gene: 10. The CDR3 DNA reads TGCAGTGCTAGAGATCCTTCTAGCGGAACGACCTACGAGCAGTACTTC. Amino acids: CSARDPSSGTTYEQYF.

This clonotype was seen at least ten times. The CDR3 loop reads CASSGRPEGGLSNQPQHF. The DNA of the CDR3 is TGTGCCAGCAGCGGAAGACCAGAGGGGGGCCTTAGCAATCAGCCCCAGCATTTT. The V and J genes are TRBV7-8 and TRBJ1-5, with D possibly TRBD1 on 6 matching bases. CDR1 SGHVS and CDR2 FQNEAQ come from the germline V gene. CDR3 length equals 18 residues. Trimming removed 5 bases from V and 0 bases from J, with 20 bases in between. The complete variable domain, with remaining parts taken from reference TRBV7-8 and TRBJ1-5, reads GAGVSQSPRYKVAKRGQDVALRCDPISGHVSLFWYQQALGQGPEFLTYFQNEAQLDKSGLPSDRFFAERPEGSVSTLKIQRTQQEDSAVYLCASSGRPEGGLSNQPQHFGDGTRLSIL.

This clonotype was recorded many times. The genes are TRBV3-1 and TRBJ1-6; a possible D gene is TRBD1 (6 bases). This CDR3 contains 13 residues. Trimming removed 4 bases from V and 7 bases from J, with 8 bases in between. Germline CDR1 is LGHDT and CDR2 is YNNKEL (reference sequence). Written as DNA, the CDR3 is TGTGCCAGCAGCCCCCAGGGGAATTCACCCCTCCACTTT. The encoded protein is CASSPQGNSPLHF.

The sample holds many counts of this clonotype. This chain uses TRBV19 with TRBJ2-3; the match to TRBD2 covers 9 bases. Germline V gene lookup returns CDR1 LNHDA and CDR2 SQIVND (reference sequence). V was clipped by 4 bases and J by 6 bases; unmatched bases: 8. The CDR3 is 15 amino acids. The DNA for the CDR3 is TGTGCCAGTAGTAAAGCCGTAGCGGGAGATGATACGCAGTATTTT. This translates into CASSKAVAGDDTQYF.

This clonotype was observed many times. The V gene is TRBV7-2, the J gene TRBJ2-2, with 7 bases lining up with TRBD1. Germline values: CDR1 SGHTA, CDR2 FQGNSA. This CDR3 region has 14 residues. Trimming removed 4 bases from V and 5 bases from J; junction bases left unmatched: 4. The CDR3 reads CASSSGQITGELFF. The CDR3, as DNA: TGTGCCAGCAGCTCGGGACAGATTACCGGGGAGCTGTTTTTT.

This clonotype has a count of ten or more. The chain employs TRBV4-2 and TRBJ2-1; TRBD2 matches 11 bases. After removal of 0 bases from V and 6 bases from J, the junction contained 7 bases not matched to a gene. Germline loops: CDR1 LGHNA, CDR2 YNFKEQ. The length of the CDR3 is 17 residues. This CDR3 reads CASSQDAVAGGLNEQFF. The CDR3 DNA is TGTGCCAGCAGCCAAGACGCCGTAGCGGGGGGGCTCAATGAGCAGTTCTTC.

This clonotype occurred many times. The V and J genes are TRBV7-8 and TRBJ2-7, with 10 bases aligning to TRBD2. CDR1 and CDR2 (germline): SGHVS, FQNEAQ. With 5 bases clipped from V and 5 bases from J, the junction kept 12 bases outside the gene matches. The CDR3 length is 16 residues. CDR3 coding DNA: TGTGCCAGCAGCCGAATGCAGCGGGGGGGCCCTAACGAGCAGTACTTC. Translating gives CASSRMQRGGPNEQYF.

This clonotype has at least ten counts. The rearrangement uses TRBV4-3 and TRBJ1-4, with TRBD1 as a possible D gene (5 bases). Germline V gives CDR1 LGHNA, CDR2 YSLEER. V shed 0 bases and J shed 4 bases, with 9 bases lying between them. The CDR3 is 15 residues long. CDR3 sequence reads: CASSQERQLNEKLFF. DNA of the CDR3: TGCGCCAGCAGCCAAGAGAGACAGCTTAATGAAAAACTGTTTTTT.

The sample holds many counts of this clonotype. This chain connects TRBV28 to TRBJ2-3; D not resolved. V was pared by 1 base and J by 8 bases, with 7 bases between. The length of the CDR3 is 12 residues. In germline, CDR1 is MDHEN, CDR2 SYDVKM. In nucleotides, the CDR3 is TGTGCCAGCAGTTTATCCCTGCCTACGCAGTATTTT. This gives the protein CASSLSLPTQYF.

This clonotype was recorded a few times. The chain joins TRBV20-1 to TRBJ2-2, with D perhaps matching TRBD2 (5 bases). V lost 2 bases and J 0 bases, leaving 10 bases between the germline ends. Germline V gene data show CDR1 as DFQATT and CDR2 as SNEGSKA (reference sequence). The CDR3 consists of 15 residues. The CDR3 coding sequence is TGCAGTGCTAGATTTTACGGGACGAACACCGGGGAGCTGTTTTTT. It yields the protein CSARFYGTNTGELFF.

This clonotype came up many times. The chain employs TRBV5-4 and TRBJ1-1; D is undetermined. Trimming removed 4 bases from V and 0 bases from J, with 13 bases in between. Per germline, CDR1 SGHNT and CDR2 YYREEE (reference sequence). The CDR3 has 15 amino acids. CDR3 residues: CASSVPTDMNTEAFF. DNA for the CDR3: TGTGCCAGCAGCGTTCCGACGGATATGAACACTGAAGCTTTCTTT.

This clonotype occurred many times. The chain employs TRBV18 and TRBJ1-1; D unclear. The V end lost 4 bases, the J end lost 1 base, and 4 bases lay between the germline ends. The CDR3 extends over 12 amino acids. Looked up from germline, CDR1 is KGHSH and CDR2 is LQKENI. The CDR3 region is CASSLSNTEAFF. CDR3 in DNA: TGTGCCAGCTCACTCTCGAACACTGAAGCTTTCTTT.

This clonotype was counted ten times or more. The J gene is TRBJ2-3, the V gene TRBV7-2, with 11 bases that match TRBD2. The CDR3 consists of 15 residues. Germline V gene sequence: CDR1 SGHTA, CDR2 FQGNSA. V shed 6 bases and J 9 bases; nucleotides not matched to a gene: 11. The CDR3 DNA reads TGTGCCAGCAGTCTCCTAGCGGGAGGTAGGGGAACGCAGTATTTT. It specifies CASSLLAGGRGTQYF.

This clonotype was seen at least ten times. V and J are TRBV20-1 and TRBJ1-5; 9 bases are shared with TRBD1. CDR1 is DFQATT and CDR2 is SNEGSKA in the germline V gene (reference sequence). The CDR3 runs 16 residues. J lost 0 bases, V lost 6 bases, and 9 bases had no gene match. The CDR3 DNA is TGCAGTGCCTTGACCGGGACAGGGTATAGCAATCAGCCCCAGCATTTT. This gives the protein CSALTGTGYSNQPQHF.

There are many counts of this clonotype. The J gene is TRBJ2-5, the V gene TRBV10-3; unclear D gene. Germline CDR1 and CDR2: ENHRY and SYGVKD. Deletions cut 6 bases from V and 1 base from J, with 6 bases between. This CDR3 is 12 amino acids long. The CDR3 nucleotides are TGTGCCATCAGGTCCCCCCAAGAGACCCAGTACTTC. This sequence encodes CAIRSPQETQYF.

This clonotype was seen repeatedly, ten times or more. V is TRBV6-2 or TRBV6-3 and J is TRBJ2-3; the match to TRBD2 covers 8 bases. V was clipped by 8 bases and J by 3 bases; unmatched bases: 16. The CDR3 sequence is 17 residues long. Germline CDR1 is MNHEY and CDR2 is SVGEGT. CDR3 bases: TGTGCCAGCGCCCAGCCCCTAGGAGCGGGGGCTACAGATACGCAGTATTTT. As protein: CASAQPLGAGATDTQYF.